This T cell receptor beta chain was documented in a study of cytotoxic CD8 clonotypes in ibrutinib-treated CLL. Study overall: Collecting the response samples happened after a median 12 months of treatment, with a range of 6 to 36. General observations from the study: Private clonotypes, not public ones, expanded at ibrutinib response. Collection times varied between progressing and sustained-remission patients.

Looked up from germline, CDR1 is MNHNS and CDR2 is SASEGT. Trimming removed 0 bases at V and 11 bases at J, with 10 bases between. This CDR3 region has 12 residues. Comment on this clone: Its target is not known.

The data were produced by immunoSEQ multiplex PCR, yet TCRdb's version contains in-frame clones alone and is incomplete. The sample has about 97,000 clones, about 78% seen once. This sequence originates from a human donor with chronic lymphocytic leukemia. The rearrangement links TRBV6-1 to TRBJ1-1; unclear D gene. This specimen consisted of PBMCs, obtained after 12 months of ibrutinib treatment. The CDR3 DNA is TGTGCCAGCAGTGAAGCTACGTGGGTGGCTTTCTTT. The encoded protein is CASSEATWVAFF.